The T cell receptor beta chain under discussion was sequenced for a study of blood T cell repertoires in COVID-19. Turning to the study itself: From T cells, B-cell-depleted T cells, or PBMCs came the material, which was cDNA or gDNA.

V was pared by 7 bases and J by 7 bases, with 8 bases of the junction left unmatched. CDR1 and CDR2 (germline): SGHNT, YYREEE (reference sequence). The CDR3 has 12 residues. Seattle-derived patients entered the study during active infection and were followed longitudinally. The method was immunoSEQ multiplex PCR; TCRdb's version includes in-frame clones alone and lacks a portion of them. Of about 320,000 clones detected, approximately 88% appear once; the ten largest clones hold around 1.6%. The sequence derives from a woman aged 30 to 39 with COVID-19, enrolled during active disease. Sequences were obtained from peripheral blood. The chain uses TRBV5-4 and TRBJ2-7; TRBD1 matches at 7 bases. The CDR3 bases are TGTGCCAGCGGGACAGACCTTAGAGAGCAGTACTTC. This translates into CASGTDLREQYF.